Below, 15 T cell receptor beta chains from the same sample are listed, as sequenced in a study of blood T cell repertoires in COVID-19. Generated by immunoSEQ multiplex PCR, the TCRdb table keeps only in-frame clones and is missing some. The profile shows about 34,000 clones, approximately 92% of them singletons. Sequenced sample: peripheral blood. These receptors were collected from a woman of 80 years or more with acute or convalescent COVID-19.

The V and J genes are TRBV9 and TRBJ2-2, with a weak D call TRBD1 (6 bases). Germline values: CDR1 SGDLS, CDR2 YYNGEE. The CDR3 has 15 residues. V lost 4 bases to trimming and J lost 3 bases, with 13 bases between them. The DNA of the CDR3 is TGTGCCAGCAGCACAGACAGGACATACACCGGGGAGCTGTTTTTT. Translating gives CASSTDRTYTGELFF.

The table lists this clone with a count of one. The V gene is TRBV6-5, the J gene TRBJ2-5, with TRBD1 matching over 8 bases. Germline CDR1 is MNHEY and CDR2 is SVGAGI. With V trimmed by 2 bases and J by 5 bases, 10 bases remained unmatched. The CDR3 consists of 16 residues. The CDR3 bases are TGTGCCAGCAGTTACCCCCACGGACAGGGTGGGGAGACCCAGTACTTC. It translates to CASSYPHGQGGETQYF.

V usage is TRBV18 and J usage is TRBJ1-2; D may be TRBD1 (5 bases). The CDR3 runs to 13 residues. The V end was cut by 6 bases, the J end by 3 bases, with 11 bases between. Germline V gene sequence: CDR1 KGHSH, CDR2 LQKENI. CDR3 coding DNA: TGTGCCAGCTCCGCGCGGGGGGACTATGGCTACACCTTC. As protein: CASSARGDYGYTF.

The chain carries TRBV18 and TRBJ1-1; TRBD1 aligns across 7 bases. The CDR3 loop spans 14 amino acids. Unmatched junction bases numbered 10, after V lost 4 bases and J lost 8 bases. Germline V gives CDR1 KGHSH, CDR2 LQKENI. The CDR3 sequence: CASSLTGVLYEAFF. The CDR3 DNA reads TGTGCCAGCTCACTAACAGGGGTATTGTACGAAGCTTTCTTT.

This chain uses TRBV25-1 with TRBJ2-3; D perhaps matches TRBD2 (7 bases). The CDR3 contains 15 residues. CDR1 MGHDK and CDR2 SYGVNS come from the germline V gene. V was cut by 2 bases and J by 2 bases, with 11 bases left in between. For the CDR3, the DNA is TGTGCCAGCAGTGAACAGGGGAGGGACACAGATACGCAGTATTTT. This encodes CASSEQGRDTDTQYF.

The V and J genes are TRBV7-3 and TRBJ2-3, with a weak D call TRBD1 (6 bases). CDR1 and CDR2 (germline): SGHTA, FQGTGA. Trimming removed 1 base at V and 5 bases at J, with 10 bases between. The CDR3 runs to 14 residues. CDR3 sequence: CASSLNQGKDTQYF. The DNA for the CDR3 is TGTGCCAGCAGCTTAAATCAGGGGAAAGATACGCAGTATTTT.

This sequence joins TRBV5-6 and TRBJ2-3, with 9 positions matching TRBD2. Germline V gives CDR1 SGHDT, CDR2 YYEEEE. Trimming cost V 4 bases and J 2 bases; bases outside gene matches: 11. The CDR3 extends over 17 amino acids. The CDR3 spells CASSPLKRGVSTDTQYF. The CDR3 DNA reads TGTGCCAGCAGCCCTCTCAAGCGGGGGGTTTCCACAGATACGCAGTATTTT.

This chain joins TRBV6-2 or TRBV6-3 and TRBJ2-7; D perhaps matches TRBD1 (6 bases). This CDR3 contains 14 residues. The germline CDR1 and CDR2 sequences are MNHEY and SVGEGT. V was pared by 3 bases and J by 2 bases, with 11 bases between. Here the CDR3 reads CASSYLQGPYEQYF. The CDR3 region has the DNA TGTGCCAGCAGTTATCTACAGGGACCCTACGAGCAGTACTTC.

The chain combines TRBV9 with TRBJ2-1, with a tentative D call TRBD2 (6 bases). V was clipped by 4 bases and J by 2 bases, with 13 bases between them. In germline, CDR1 is SGDLS, CDR2 YYNGEE. This CDR3 is built from 15 residues. In nucleotides, the CDR3 is TGTGCCAGCAGCTCCGGAGGGGAGGCCTACAATGAGCAGTTCTTC. Its translation is CASSSGGEAYNEQFF.

CDR3 amino acids: CASSYQGVYEQYF. The DNA for the CDR3 is TGTGCCAGCAGTTACCAGGGGGTATACGAGCAGTACTTC. The J gene is TRBJ2-7, the V gene TRBV6-2 or TRBV6-3, with TRBD1 matching over 7 bases. The germline gives CDR1 MNHEY, CDR2 SVGEGT. CDR3 size: 13 residues. Losses at the gene ends were 2 bases for V and 4 bases for J; bases not matched to a gene: 2.

The chain employs TRBV7-9 and TRBJ1-2; 11 bases are a match to TRBD1. Germline CDR1 reads SEHNR; CDR2 reads FQNEAQ (reference sequence). The V gene end was trimmed by 5 bases and the J gene end by 6 bases; junction bases not matched to a gene: 5. CDR3 length equals 14 residues. CDR3: CASSAKGQGDGYTF. As DNA, the CDR3 is TGTGCCAGCAGCGCAAAGGGACAGGGGGATGGCTACACCTTC.

The chain joins TRBV4-1 to TRBJ1-1, with 7 bases matching TRBD1. The CDR3 is made up of 15 amino acids. Germline CDR1 is MGHRA and CDR2 is YSYEKL. The V and J ends lost 4 bases and 6 bases, in that order; junction bases with no gene match: 11. This CDR3 reads CASSPHRGAVAEAFF. CDR3 DNA sequence: TGCGCCAGCAGCCCTCACAGGGGCGCGGTCGCTGAAGCTTTCTTT.

This clone appeared a few times. The rearrangement uses TRBV18 and TRBJ1-2; 7 positions match TRBD1. Germline V gene data show CDR1 as KGHSH and CDR2 as LQKENI. This CDR3 is 14 amino acids long. With 3 bases clipped from V and 8 bases from J, the junction kept 9 bases outside the gene matches. Here the CDR3 reads CASSPTTTGWGYTF. DNA for the CDR3: TGTGCCAGCTCACCTACGACGACAGGGTGGGGCTACACCTTC.

Only one count was recorded for this clone. This chain's CDR3 is CASSPQDSYDGYTF. Here the CDR3 DNA reads TGTGCCAGCTCACCGCAGGACAGTTATGATGGCTACACCTTC. The chain carries TRBV18 and TRBJ1-2; a weak D match, TRBD1 (6 bases). CDR3 length equals 14 residues. V was pared by 3 bases and J by 6 bases, with 14 bases between. In germline, CDR1 is KGHSH, CDR2 LQKENI.

The J gene is TRBJ2-5, the V gene TRBV7-2; D possibly corresponds to TRBD1 (6 bases). This CDR3 has 13 amino acids. The germline V gene encodes CDR1 SGHTA and CDR2 FQGNSA. Trimming took 5 bases from V and 4 from J, leaving 11 bases between them. Here the CDR3 reads CASSNRAGETQYF. The CDR3 nucleotides read TGTGCCAGCAGCAACAGGGCTGGAGAGACCCAGTACTTC. Together with reference TRBV7-2 and TRBJ2-5, the CDR3 gives the full variable domain: GAGVSQSPSNKVTEKGKDVELRCDPISGHTALYWYRQSLGQGLEFLIYFQGNSAPDKSGLPSDRFSAERTGGSVSTLTIQRTQQEDSAVYLCASSNRAGETQYFGPGTRLLVL.